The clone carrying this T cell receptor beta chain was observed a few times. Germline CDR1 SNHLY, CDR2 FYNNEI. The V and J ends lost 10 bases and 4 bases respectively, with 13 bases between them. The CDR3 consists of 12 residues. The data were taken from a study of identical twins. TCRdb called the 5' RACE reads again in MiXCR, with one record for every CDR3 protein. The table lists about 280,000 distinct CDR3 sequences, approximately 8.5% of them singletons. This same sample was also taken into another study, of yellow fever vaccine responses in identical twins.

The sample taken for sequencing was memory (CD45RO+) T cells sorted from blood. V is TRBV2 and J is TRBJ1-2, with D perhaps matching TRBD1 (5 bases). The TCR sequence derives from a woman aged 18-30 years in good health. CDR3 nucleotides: TGTGCCACACAGGTGGACGGCTATGGCTACACCTTC. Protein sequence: CATQVDGYGYTF.